This is a list of T cell receptor beta chains from one sample in a study of blood T cell repertoires in COVID-19. Sequenced by immunoSEQ multiplex PCR; TCRdb stores in-frame clones only, minus some. The table lists tens of thousands of clones, approximately 94% of them singletons. The material sequenced was peripheral blood. The source of these receptors is a human donor with active COVID-19. The donor label of this sample is uncertain. CDR3s include the opening cysteine and the closing phenylalanine or tryptophan. D genes are given only for firm matches. Clone size is not always given. Where it is, it says once, few, many or a class for expanded clones.

J gene	V gene	clone size	D gene	CDR3 DNA	CDR3 protein
TRBJ2-3	TRBV12-3/TRBV12-4	NA	NA	TGTGCCAGCACTTCGCGGGGCCGGGATACGCAGTATTTT	CASTSRGRDTQYF
TRBJ2-3	TRBV19	NA	TRBD1	TGTGCCAGCCGAGACCGGGACAGGGGTCCAGATACGCAGTATTTT	CASRDRDRGPDTQYF
TRBJ2-7	TRBV6-5	NA	TRBD1	TGTGCCAGCAGCGTCGGCGGGACAGGGTACGAGCAGTACTTC	CASSVGGTGYEQYF
TRBJ1-2	TRBV5-1	NA	NA	TGCGCCAGCAGCTTGGGAAGGGGCGATGGCTACACCTTC	CASSLGRGDGYTF
TRBJ1-1	TRBV9	NA	NA	TGTGCCAGCAGCGTAGGACGACAGATGAACACTGAAGCTTTCTTT	CASSVGRQMNTEAFF
TRBJ2-7	TRBV6-5	once	NA	TGTGCCAGCAGACCGACAGGAGGCTCCTACGAGCAGTACTTC	CASRPTGGSYEQYF
TRBJ1-6	TRBV15	NA	TRBD1	TGTGCCACCAGCAGAAAAACCGGGACAGGAGTTAACTCCTATAATTCACCCCTCCACTTT	CATSRKTGTGVNSYNSPLHF
TRBJ2-1	TRBV6-1	NA	NA	TGTGCCAGCAGTGCCCCCAGCGTGAGGGCCTCGCCTTACAATGAGCAGTTCTTC	CASSAPSVRASPYNEQFF
TRBJ1-1	TRBV12-3/TRBV12-4	NA	NA	TGTGCCAGCAGGCCGGGACAAACCACTGAAGCTTTCTTT	CASRPGQTTEAFF
TRBJ2-1	TRBV28	NA	TRBD1	TGTGCCAGCAGTTTCGGTGGGACAGGGGCGATCAATGAGCAGTTCTTC	CASSFGGTGAINEQFF
TRBJ2-1	TRBV12-3/TRBV12-4	NA	NA	TGTGCCAGCAGTTTAGGCGGGGATGAGCAGTTCTTC	CASSLGGDEQFF
TRBJ2-7	TRBV5-1	NA	NA	TGCGCCAGCAGCTTGGGGGACAAGGCCTACGAGCAGTACTTC	CASSLGDKAYEQYF
TRBJ2-7	TRBV6-5	NA	NA	TGTGCCAGCAGTTACTCGGAGGGATCCGAGCAGTACTTC	CASSYSEGSEQYF
TRBJ2-2	TRBV5-5	NA	NA	TGTGCCAGCAGCCCCGGTACGCACAGGGCCACCGGGGAGCTGTTTTTT	CASSPGTHRATGELFF
TRBJ2-3	TRBV10-3	NA	TRBD2	TGTGCCACGCGACCCTTAGCGGGGGGACTCACAGATACGCAGTATTTT	CATRPLAGGLTDTQYF
TRBJ2-5	TRBV2	once	NA	TGTGCCAGCAGTGTTCGCAGGGCGGAGACCCAGTACTTC	CASSVRRAETQYF
TRBJ1-1	TRBV10-3	NA	NA	TGTGCCATCAGCGCAGGGTCAGATCGGATTGAAGCTTTCTTT	CAISAGSDRIEAFF
TRBJ2-4	TRBV4-2	few	TRBD1	TGTGCCAGCAGCCAGCGGACAGGGGCGAATGTCGGAAACATTCAGTACTTC	CASSQRTGANVGNIQYF
TRBJ1-5	TRBV28	NA	NA	TGTGCCAGCAGTTTAGGCAGAATCAATCAGCCCCAGCATTTT	CASSLGRINQPQHF
TRBJ2-7	TRBV27	NA	NA	TGTGCCAGCAGTTTTGTGGGCTCCGAGCAGTACTTC	CASSFVGSEQYF
TRBJ2-1	TRBV9	NA	TRBD2	TGTGCCAGCAGCGTAGCCCCCCTAGCGGACAATGAGCAGTTCTTC	CASSVAPLADNEQFF
TRBJ2-1	TRBV5-4	NA	TRBD2	TGTGCCACCTCCCGGCGGACTAGCGGGGGGGCCTACAATGAGCAGTTCTTC	CATSRRTSGGAYNEQFF
TRBJ2-3	TRBV6-1	NA	TRBD2	TGTGCCAGCAGTGGACTAGCGGGGGGGCATGGGGCAGATACGCAGTATTTT	CASSGLAGGHGADTQYF
TRBJ2-7	TRBV20-1	NA	TRBD1	TGCAGTGCTAGTAGGGCAGGGGGCTACGAGCAGTACTTC	CSASRAGGYEQYF
TRBJ2-7	TRBV18	NA	TRBD1	TGTGCCAGCTCACCCCCAGGACAGGTCTTCGAGCAGTACTTC	CASSPPGQVFEQYF
TRBJ2-7	TRBV7-9	NA	TRBD2	TGTGCCAGCAGCTGGGGAGGGGTTGAGCAGTACTTC	CASSWGGVEQYF
TRBJ2-5	TRBV9	medium-sized	NA	TGTGCCAGCAGCGACAGGTCAAGGGTTAGTCAAGAGACCCAGTACTTC	CASSDRSRVSQETQYF
TRBJ1-2	TRBV9	NA	TRBD1	TGTGTAATTTTACTGGGACAGGGGGGAGGCTACACCTTC	CVILLGQGGGYTF
TRBJ2-1	TRBV5-1	NA	TRBD2	TGCGCCAGCAGCTTGGGGCCTAGCGGGAGCATAAGTAATGAGCAGTTCTTC	CASSLGPSGSISNEQFF
TRBJ2-5	TRBV2	NA	TRBD2	TGTGCCAGCACCCGTCGGGGGGGCCAAGAGACCCAGTACTTC	CASTRRGGQETQYF
TRBJ2-2	TRBV10-3	NA	TRBD2	TGTGCCATCAGAGATAGCGGGAATCGAGCCGGGGAGCTGTTTTTT	CAIRDSGNRAGELFF
TRBJ2-2	TRBV6-4	once	TRBD1	TGTGCCAGCCGGGACAGGGCCACCGGGGAGCTGTTTTTT	CASRDRATGELFF
TRBJ1-2	TRBV2	NA	NA	TGTGCCAGTAGGACAGTGTCTAACTATGGCTACACCTTC	CASRTVSNYGYTF
TRBJ2-1	TRBV6-2/TRBV6-3	NA	TRBD2	TGTGCCAGCAGTTACTCCCACCCGACTAGCGGCATCTACAATGAGCAGTTCTTC	CASSYSHPTSGIYNEQFF
TRBJ2-2	TRBV5-4	once	TRBD2	TGTGCCAGCAGCTTCGGACTAGCGGAAAACGGGGAGCTGTTTTTT	CASSFGLAENGELFF
TRBJ2-5	TRBV25-1	NA	NA	TGTGCCAGCAGTCCCAGGGGCTTGGAGACCCAGTACTTC	CASSPRGLETQYF
TRBJ1-1	TRBV5-5	NA	NA	TGTGCCAGCAGCTTCCTCCGCCCGGACACCGTGTGGAACACTGAAGCTTTCTTT	CASSFLRPDTVWNTEAFF
TRBJ2-1	TRBV3-1/TRBV3-2	NA	TRBD1	TGTGCCAGCAGCCAATCAGGGGGATCCTACAATGAGCAGTTCTTC	CASSQSGGSYNEQFF
TRBJ1-2	TRBV4-3	NA	TRBD1	TGCGCCAGCAGCCAAGATTATGGACAGGTTTTCTATGGCTACACCTTC	CASSQDYGQVFYGYTF
TRBJ2-7	TRBV6-5	once	TRBD1	TGTGCCAGCAGACCGACAGGGGGCTTCTACGAGCAGTACTTC	CASRPTGGFYEQYF
TRBJ2-7	TRBV12-3/TRBV12-4	NA	TRBD2	TGTGCCAGCAGTTTGTTACTAGCGGAACTGCAGTACTTC	CASSLLLAELQYF